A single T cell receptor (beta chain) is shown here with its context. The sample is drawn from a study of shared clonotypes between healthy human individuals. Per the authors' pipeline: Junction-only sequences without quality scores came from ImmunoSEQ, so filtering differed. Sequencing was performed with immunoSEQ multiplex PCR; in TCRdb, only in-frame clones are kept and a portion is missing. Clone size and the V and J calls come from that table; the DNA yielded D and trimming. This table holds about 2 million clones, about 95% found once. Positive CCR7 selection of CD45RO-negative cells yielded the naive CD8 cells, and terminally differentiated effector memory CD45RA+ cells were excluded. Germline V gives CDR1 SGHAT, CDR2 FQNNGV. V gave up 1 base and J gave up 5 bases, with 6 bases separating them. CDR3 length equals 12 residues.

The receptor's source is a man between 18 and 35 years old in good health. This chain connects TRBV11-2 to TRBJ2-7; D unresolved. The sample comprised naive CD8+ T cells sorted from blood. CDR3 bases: TGTGCCAGCAGCTTAGCTCGCAACGAGCAGTACTTC. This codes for CASSLARNEQYF.